This T cell receptor beta chain was captured in a study of T-cell reconstitution after alpha-beta-depleted transplantation in children. For TCRbeta, the library was prepared with unique molecular identifiers. In TCRdb, the PCR reads were re-called with MiXCR into one record per CDR3 protein. The sample carries 440,000 or so distinct CDR3 sequences, about 40% recorded once. This clonotype was seen only a few times. The source is a girl aged 2 to 9 with aplastic anemia, due to receive a stem cell transplant. The sequencing here drew on PBMCs, taken before TCRalphabeta/CD19-depleted stem cell transplant.

The CDR3: CASSSLTGGNEQFF. The CDR3 region has the DNA TGTGCCAGCAGTTCTTTGACAGGAGGGAATGAGCAGTTCTTC. This sequence joins TRBV12-3 or TRBV12-4 and TRBJ2-1; perhaps D is TRBD1 or TRBD2 (6 bases each). With 4 bases removed from V and 7 bases from J, the gap between germline ends came to 14 bases. The length of the CDR3 is 14 residues.